Described below is a single T cell receptor beta chain sequence and its context. The data derive from a study of cytomegalovirus exposure and HLA in healthy donors. V was pared by 5 bases and J by 5 bases, with 9 bases of the junction left unmatched. The CDR3 runs 15 residues. Per germline, CDR1 MNHEY and CDR2 SMNVEV (reference sequence). Sequencing was performed with immunoSEQ multiplex PCR; in TCRdb, only in-frame clones are kept and a portion is missing. The profile shows 250,000 or so clones, roughly nine tenths of them singletons. The gene calls are TRBV27 and TRBJ2-7; 10 bases line up with TRBD1. What was sequenced was PBMCs. The receptor comes from a man aged 18 to 35 in good health and CMV-seropositive. The CDR3 DNA follows: TGTGCCAGCAGTCCACGAGGGACAGGGGCCAACGAGCAGTACTTC. Protein sequence: CASSPRGTGANEQYF.